A single sample gave rise to the 2 T cell receptor beta chains below, sequenced in a study of CD8 T cells in Susac syndrome. It was with random hexamers that about 0.45 to 1 ug RNA was reverse transcribed. In TCRdb, the immunoSEQ multiplex PCR reads were re-called with MiXCR into one record per CDR3 protein. The profile shows 75,000 to 100,000 distinct CDR3 sequences, roughly 94% of them singletons. Sequencing used CD8+ T cells from PBMCs. These receptor sequences come from a human donor with Susac syndrome.

This chain uses TRBV28 with TRBJ2-1; D is perhaps TRBD2 (5 bases). The CDR3 is made up of 15 amino acids. V was cut by 6 bases and J by 1 base, with 13 bases left in between. Germline V gives CDR1 MDHEN, CDR2 SYDVKM. This CDR3 is CASSPEEVSYNEQFF. CDR3 coding DNA: TGTGCCAGCAGCCCGGAGGAGGTGTCCTACAATGAGCAGTTCTTC.

The chain carries TRBV7-2 and TRBJ2-1; the D is unclear. Germline loops: CDR1 SGHTA, CDR2 FQGNSA. V lost 5 bases and J 11 bases, leaving 19 bases between the germline ends. The CDR3 sequence is 14 residues long. CDR3 nucleotide sequence: TGTGCCAGCAGCCCCCAGACTCCCTTTAGCCAGCAGTTCTTC. It specifies CASSPQTPFSQQFF.